These 4 T cell receptor beta chains were all obtained from the same sample, sequenced in a study of shared clonotypes between healthy human individuals. The protocol was immunoSEQ multiplex PCR, while the TCRdb copy is restricted to in-frame clones and leaves out a portion. The sample yields roughly 2.6 million clones, approximately 92% seen once. The sample comprised naive CD4+ T cells sorted from blood. As for subset: CD45RA+ positively selected. These receptors were obtained from a man younger than 30 in good health.

This chain connects TRBV10-3 to TRBJ2-1; TRBD2 aligns across 10 bases. Germline assignment: CDR1 ENHRY and CDR2 SYGVKD. The junction had 10 bases not matched to a gene; V was cut back by 6 bases and J by 8 bases. CDR3 length equals 15 residues. The CDR3 loop reads CAIRIAGGLGYEQFF. In nucleotides, the CDR3 is TGTGCCATCAGGATAGCGGGAGGCCTCGGCTATGAGCAGTTCTTC.

The chain couples TRBV9 to TRBJ2-1; D call uncertain. The V end lost 0 bases, the J end lost 5 bases, and 9 bases lay between the germline ends. Germline values: CDR1 SGDLS, CDR2 YYNGEE. The CDR3 covers 14 residues. This CDR3 is CASSVVGPNNEQFF. CDR3 bases: TGTGCCAGCAGCGTAGTCGGACCTAACAATGAGCAGTTCTTC.

The chain combines TRBV19 with TRBJ2-1; 10 bases are shared with TRBD1. This CDR3 is built from 16 residues. Losses at the gene ends were 4 bases for V and 3 bases for J; bases not matched to a gene: 6. In germline, CDR1 is LNHDA, CDR2 SQIVND (reference sequence). Here the CDR3 DNA reads TGTGCCAGTAGTACTAGACAGGGGGCGAGCTACAATGAGCAGTTCTTC. Translated, it gives CASSTRQGASYNEQFF.

This sequence joins TRBV11-1 and TRBJ2-7, with no clear D. Germline CDR1 and CDR2: SGHAT and FQDESV (reference sequence). The ends were cut back, 5 bases at V and 6 bases at J, with 17 bases in the middle. CDR3 length equals 14 residues. The CDR3 reads CASSPQSGSLEQYF. CDR3 DNA sequence: TGTGCCAGCAGCCCCCAGTCAGGCTCTCTCGAGCAGTACTTC.